This T cell receptor beta chain was recorded in a study of T cells expressing NK-cell markers (dated by TCRdb to 2018 to 2021). For context, the study as a whole: In sorted CD3+CD56+NKG2C+, CD3+CD56+NKG2C- and CD3+CD56-NKG2C+ T-cell subsets from about 8 donors, TCR beta-chain repertoires were profiled. Among the eight sequenced donors, seven were HCMV-seropositive and one was HCMV-seronegative. All eight donors whose samples were sequenced were randomly selected healthy volunteers, three of them men and five women. Libraries were sequenced as 2 x 150 bp reads on Illumina HiSeq 2000/2500, MiSeq or NextSeq. Broad study findings and their caveats: Those dominant clonotypes were again the most abundant among CD3+CD56-NKG2C+ cells in a handful of donors, at roughly 25-65%. In several donors, the dominant CD3+CD56+NKG2C+ clonotypes were found to rank among the top 10 CD8+ clonotypes and to make up about 1.0-8% of CD8+ T cells. Whether the expanded NKG2C-expressing T cell clones were specific for HCMV antigens was left unclear.

Sequencing was performed on an Illumina HiSeq 2000. The TCR beta cDNA libraries were made using 5'RACE template switching, a step that added both a universal primer site and unique molecular identifiers. cDNA synthesis was primed from the TCR beta constant segment, followed by two successive PCR amplification steps. Regarding the original processing steps: MIGEC was used to demultiplex reads and group reads by UMI, and MiTCR was used to assemble and quantify clonotypes. To exclude erroneous sequences, any TCR cDNA sequence not supported by at least two reads was discarded. The tcR package was used for downstream repertoire analysis, and clonotypes were matched between fractions using CDR3 nucleotide sequence together with V segment. VDJmatch was used to annotate antigen specificity against VDJdb, with one amino acid substitution in CDR3 permitted. After the reads were reprocessed by TCRdb, one entry was made per CDR3 protein sequence, with no DNA. TCRdb's processing, not the authors' own work, is the source of the V and J calls. This sample's table carries around 280,000 distinct CDR3 sequences. The top ten hold around 0.4% of the sample.

The CDR3 sequence holds 16 residues, the cysteine and phenylalanine included. There is no recorded DNA. According to the germline V gene (reference sequence), CDR1 reads DFQATT and CDR2 reads SNEGSKA. On this clonotype: This receptor's antigen is unknown.

HCMV-specific IgG was detected in serum with a commercial ELISA kit to determine HCMV serostatus. Ficoll density gradient centrifugation was used to isolate peripheral blood mononuclear cells from blood. The rearrangement joined TRBV20-1 to TRBJ2-3; there is no DNA to check the TCRdb D call of TRBD2. The sample taken for sequencing was blood T cells: a sorted CD56 or NKG2C T cell subset, CD4+ or CD8+ T cells, or bulk PBMC T cells (not recorded which). The clonotype originates from a man younger than 35 in good health. Donor details come from another sample of the same person, matched by shared clones. For the CDR3, the sequence is CSAKVIGSGDSDTQYF.